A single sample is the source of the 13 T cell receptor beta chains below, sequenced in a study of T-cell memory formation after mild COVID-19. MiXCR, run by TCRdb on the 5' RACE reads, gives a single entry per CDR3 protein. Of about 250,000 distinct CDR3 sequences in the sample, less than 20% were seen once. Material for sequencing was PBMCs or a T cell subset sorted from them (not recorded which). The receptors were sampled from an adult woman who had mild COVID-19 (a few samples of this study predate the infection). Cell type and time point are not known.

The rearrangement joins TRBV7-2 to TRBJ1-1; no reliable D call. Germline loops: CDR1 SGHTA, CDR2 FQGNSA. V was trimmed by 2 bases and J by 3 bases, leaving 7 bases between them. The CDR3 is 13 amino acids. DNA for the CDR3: TGTGCCAGCAGCTTAAGTCAGCACACTGAAGCTTTCTTT. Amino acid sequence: CASSLSQHTEAFF. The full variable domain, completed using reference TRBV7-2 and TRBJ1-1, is GAGVSQSPSNKVTEKGKDVELRCDPISGHTALYWYRQSLGQGLEFLIYFQGNSAPDKSGLPSDRFSAERTGGSVSTLTIQRTQQEDSAVYLCASSLSQHTEAFFGQGTRLTVV.

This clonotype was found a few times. The CDR3 loop reads CASSPLLKTGELFF. CDR3 coding DNA: TGCGCCAGCAGCCCCTTACTTAAGACCGGGGAGCTGTTTTTT. The rearrangement links TRBV4-1 to TRBJ2-2; D is uncertain. The germline V gene encodes CDR1 MGHRA and CDR2 YSYEKL. This CDR3 comprises 14 residues. V lost 4 bases to trimming and J lost 5 bases, with 11 bases between them.

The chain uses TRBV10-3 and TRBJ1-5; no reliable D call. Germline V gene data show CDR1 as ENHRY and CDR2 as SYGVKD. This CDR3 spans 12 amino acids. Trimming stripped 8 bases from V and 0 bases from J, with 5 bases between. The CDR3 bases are TGTGCCATCCGGGGTAGCAATCAGCCCCAGCATTTT. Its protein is CAIRGSNQPQHF.

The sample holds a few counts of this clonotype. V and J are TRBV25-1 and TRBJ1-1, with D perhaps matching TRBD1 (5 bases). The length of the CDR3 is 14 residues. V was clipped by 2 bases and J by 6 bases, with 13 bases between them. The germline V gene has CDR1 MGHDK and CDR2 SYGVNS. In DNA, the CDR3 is TGTGCCAGCAGTGAACCAGGGCGGACGCCTGAAGCTTTCTTT. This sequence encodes CASSEPGRTPEAFF. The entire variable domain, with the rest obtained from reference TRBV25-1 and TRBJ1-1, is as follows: EADIYQTPRYLVIGTGKKITLECSQTMGHDKMYWYQQDPGMELHLIHYSYGVNSTEKGDLSSESTVSRIRTEHFPLTLESARPSHTSQYLCASSEPGRTPEAFFGQGTRLTVV.

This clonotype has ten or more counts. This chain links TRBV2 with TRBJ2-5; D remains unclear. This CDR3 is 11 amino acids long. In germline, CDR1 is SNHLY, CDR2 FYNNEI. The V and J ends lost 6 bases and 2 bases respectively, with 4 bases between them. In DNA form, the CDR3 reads TGTGCCAGCAGCGCTCAAGAGACCCAGTACTTC. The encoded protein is CASSAQETQYF. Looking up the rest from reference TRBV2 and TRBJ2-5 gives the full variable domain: EPEVTQTPSHQVTQMGQEVILRCVPISNHLYFYWYRQILGQKVEFLVSFYNNEISEKSEIFDDQFSVERPDGSNFTLKIRSTKLEDSAMYFCASSAQETQYFGPGTRLLVL.

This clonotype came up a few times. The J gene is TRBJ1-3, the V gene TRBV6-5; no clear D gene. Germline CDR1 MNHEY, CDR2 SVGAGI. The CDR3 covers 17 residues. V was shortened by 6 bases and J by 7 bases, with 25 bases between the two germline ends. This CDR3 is CASRRTGSPTSGNTIYF. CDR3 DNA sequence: TGTGCCAGCAGGCGAACGGGCTCTCCAACCTCCGGGAACACCATATATTTT.

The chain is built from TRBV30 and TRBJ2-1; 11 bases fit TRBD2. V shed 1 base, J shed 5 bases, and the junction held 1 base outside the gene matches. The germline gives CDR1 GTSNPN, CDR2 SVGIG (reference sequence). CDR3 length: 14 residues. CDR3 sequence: CAWSEGLADNEQFF. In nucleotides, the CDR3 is TGTGCCTGGAGTGAGGGACTAGCGGACAATGAGCAGTTCTTC.

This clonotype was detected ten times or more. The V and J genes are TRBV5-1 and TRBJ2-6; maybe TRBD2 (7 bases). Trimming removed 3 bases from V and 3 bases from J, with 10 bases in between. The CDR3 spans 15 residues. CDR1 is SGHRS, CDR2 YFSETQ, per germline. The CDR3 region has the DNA TGCGCCAGCAGCTACGGGGGGCTTGGGGCCAACGTCCTGACTTTC. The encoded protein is CASSYGGLGANVLTF.

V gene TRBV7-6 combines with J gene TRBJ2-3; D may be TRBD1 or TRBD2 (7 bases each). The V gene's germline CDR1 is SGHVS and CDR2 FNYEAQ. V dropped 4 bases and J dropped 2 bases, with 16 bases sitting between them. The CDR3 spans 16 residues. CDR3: CASSWEGALDTDTQYF. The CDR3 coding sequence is TGTGCCAGCAGCTGGGAGGGGGCGTTGGACACAGATACGCAGTATTTT.

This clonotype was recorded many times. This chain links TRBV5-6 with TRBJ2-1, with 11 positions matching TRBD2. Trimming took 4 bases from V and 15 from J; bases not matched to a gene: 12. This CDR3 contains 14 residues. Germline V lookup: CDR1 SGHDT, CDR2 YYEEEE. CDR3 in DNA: TGTGCCAGCAGCACGGGACTAGCGGCGTTAGGAGGGTTCTTC. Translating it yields CASSTGLAALGGFF. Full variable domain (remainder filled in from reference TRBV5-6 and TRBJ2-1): DAGVTQSPTHLIKTRGQQVTLRCSPKSGHDTVSWYQQALGQGPQFIFQYYEEEERQRGNFPDRFSGHQFPNYSSELNVNALLLGDSALYLCASSTGLAALGGFFGPGTRLTVL.

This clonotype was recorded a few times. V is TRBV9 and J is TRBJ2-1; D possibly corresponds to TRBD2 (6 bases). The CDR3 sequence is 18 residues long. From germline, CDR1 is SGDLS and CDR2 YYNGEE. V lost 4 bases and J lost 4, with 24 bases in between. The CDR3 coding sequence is TGTGCCAGCAGCCCACGGGGGAGGTCCCCCAACCCTTACAATGAGCAGTTCTTC. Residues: CASSPRGRSPNPYNEQFF.

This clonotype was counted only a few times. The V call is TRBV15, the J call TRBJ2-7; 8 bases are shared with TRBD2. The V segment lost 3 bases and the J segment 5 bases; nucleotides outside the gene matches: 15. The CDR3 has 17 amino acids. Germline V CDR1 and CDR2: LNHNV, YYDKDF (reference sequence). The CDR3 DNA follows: TGTGCCACCAGCAGCCGTCGGACTAGCAGGAGGGGCGACGAGCAGTACTTC. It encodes CATSSRRTSRRGDEQYF.

The CDR3 sequence is CASSVTGVGEYNSPLHF. The CDR3 coding sequence is TGTGCCAGCAGCGTAACAGGCGTCGGGGAGTATAATTCACCCCTCCACTTT. The chain joins TRBV7-8 to TRBJ1-6; perhaps TRBD1 as D (5 bases). The germline gives CDR1 SGHVS, CDR2 FQNEAQ. Trimming removed 5 bases from V and 4 bases from J, with 18 bases in between. The CDR3 loop spans 17 amino acids.